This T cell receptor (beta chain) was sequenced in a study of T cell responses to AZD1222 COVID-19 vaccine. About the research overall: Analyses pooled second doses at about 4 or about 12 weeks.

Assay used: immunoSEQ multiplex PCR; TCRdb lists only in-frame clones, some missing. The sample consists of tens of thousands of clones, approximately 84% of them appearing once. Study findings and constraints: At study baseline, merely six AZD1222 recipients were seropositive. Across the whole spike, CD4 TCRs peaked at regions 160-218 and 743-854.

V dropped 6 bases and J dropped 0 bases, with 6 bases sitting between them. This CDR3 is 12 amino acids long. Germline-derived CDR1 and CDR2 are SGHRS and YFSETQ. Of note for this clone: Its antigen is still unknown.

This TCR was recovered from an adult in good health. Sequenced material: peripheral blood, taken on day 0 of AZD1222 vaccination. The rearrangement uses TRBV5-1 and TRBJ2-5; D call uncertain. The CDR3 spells CASTPDQETQYF. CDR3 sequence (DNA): TGCGCCAGCACTCCTGACCAAGAGACCCAGTACTTC.